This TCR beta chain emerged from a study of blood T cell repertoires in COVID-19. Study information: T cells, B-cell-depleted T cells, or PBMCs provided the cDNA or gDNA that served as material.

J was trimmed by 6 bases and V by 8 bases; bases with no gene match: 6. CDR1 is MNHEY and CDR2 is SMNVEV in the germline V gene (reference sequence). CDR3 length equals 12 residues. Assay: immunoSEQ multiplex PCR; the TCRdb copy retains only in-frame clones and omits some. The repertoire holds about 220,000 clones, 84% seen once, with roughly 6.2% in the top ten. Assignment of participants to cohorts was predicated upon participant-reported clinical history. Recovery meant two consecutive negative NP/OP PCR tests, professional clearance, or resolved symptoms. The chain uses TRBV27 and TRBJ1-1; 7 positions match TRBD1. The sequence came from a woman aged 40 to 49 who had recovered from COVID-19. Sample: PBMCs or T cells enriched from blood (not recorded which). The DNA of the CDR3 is TGTGCCAGCCGAACAGGGGTGGCTGAAGCTTTCTTT. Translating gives CASRTGVAEAFF.